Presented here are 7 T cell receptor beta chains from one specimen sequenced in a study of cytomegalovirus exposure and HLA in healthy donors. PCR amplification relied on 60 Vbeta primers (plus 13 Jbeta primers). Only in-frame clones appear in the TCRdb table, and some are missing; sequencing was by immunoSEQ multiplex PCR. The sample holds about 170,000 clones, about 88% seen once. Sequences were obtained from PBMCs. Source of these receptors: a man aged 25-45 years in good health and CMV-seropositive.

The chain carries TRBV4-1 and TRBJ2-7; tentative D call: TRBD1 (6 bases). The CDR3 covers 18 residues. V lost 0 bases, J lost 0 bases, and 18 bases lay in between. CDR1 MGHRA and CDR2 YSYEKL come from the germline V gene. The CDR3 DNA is TGCGCCAGCAGCCAAGAAGGGGGAGCGGTATCTATCTCCTACGAGCAGTACTTC. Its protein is CASSQEGGAVSISYEQYF.

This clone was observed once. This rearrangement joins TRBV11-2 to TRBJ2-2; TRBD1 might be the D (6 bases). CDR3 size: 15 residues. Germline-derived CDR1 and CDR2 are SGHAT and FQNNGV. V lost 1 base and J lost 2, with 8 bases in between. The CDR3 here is CASSLAGANTGELFF. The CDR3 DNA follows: TGTGCCAGCAGCTTAGCAGGGGCCAACACCGGGGAGCTGTTTTTT.

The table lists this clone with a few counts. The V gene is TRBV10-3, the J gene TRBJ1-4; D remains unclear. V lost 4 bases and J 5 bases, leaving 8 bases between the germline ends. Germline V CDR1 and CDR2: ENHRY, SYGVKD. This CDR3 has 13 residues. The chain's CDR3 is CAISVAENEKLFF. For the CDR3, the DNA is TGTGCCATCAGTGTGGCGGAGAATGAAAAACTGTTTTTT.

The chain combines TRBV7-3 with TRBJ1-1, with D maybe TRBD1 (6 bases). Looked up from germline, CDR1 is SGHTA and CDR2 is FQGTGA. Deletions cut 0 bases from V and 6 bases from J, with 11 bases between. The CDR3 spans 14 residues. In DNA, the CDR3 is TGTGCCAGCAGCTTAACGGTACAGGGCCCTGAAGCTTTCTTT. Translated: CASSLTVQGPEAFF.

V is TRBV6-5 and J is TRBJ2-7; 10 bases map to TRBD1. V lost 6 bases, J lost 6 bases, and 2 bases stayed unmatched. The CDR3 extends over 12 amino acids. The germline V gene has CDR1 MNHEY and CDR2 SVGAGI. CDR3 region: CASRDRGREQYF. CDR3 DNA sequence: TGTGCCAGCAGAGACAGGGGGCGCGAGCAGTACTTC.

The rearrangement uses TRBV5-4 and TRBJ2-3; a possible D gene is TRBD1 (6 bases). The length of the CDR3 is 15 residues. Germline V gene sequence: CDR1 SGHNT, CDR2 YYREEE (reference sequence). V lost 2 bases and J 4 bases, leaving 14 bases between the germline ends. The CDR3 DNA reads TGTGCCAGCAGCTTACCTAGGGGGAAAGCAGATACGCAGTATTTT. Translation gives CASSLPRGKADTQYF. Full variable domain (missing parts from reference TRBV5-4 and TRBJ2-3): ETGVTQSPTHLIKTRGQQVTLRCSSQSGHNTVSWYQQALGQGPQFIFQYYREEENGRGNFPPRFSGLQFPNYSSELNVNALELDDSALYLCASSLPRGKADTQYFGPGTRLTVL.

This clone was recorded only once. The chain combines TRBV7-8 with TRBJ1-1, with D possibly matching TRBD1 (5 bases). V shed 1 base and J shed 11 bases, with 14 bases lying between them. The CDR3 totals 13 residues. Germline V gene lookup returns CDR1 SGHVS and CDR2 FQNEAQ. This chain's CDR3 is CASSLGWGGTAFF. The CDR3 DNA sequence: TGTGCCAGCAGCTTAGGGTGGGGGGGTACGGCTTTCTTT.